These 27 T cell receptor beta chains were all obtained from the same sample, sequenced in a study of T cells after posttransplantation cyclophosphamide. Measured with immunoSEQ multiplex PCR; TCRdb has only the in-frame clones, and not every one. This repertoire holds about 14,000 clones, and none appear only once. Cyclophosphamide on days +3 and +4 followed busulfan-fludarabine conditioning and a marrow graft. Source: PBMCs, taken 1162 days after allogeneic stem cell transplant with posttransplant cyclophosphamide. The receptors were gathered from a female patient aged 40-50 years who received an allogeneic stem cell transplant from a related donor, was CMV-positive, and had no GVHD. A subset of T cells may come from the graft donor.

V gene TRBV7-9 combines with J gene TRBJ2-7; 8 positions agree with TRBD2. CDR1 SEHNR and CDR2 FQNEAQ come from the germline V gene (reference sequence). Unmatched junction bases numbered 7, after V lost 7 bases and J lost 2 bases. The CDR3 is made up of 14 amino acids. The CDR3 coding sequence is TGTGCCAGCACAATACGGGAGGGTCCCTACGAGCAGTACTTC. Amino acid sequence: CASTIREGPYEQYF.

This clone was seen repeatedly, ten times or more. The CDR3 region has the DNA TGTGCCAGCAGCCGCGACAGTTATGGCTACACCTTC. Translation: CASSRDSYGYTF. The chain joins TRBV7-2 to TRBJ1-2; the D gene is possibly TRBD1 (5 bases). CDR1 is SGHTA and CDR2 is FQGNSA in the germline V gene. This CDR3 contains 12 residues. Trimming shortened V by 5 bases and J by 5 bases, and 9 bases separated the two germline ends.

This clone was detected ten times or more. The rearrangement links TRBV5-1 to TRBJ1-2; 10 bases align to TRBD1. With V trimmed by 0 bases and J by 0 bases, 8 bases remained unmatched. CDR1 is SGHRS and CDR2 is YFSETQ in the germline V gene. The CDR3 has 18 residues. The DNA of the CDR3 is TGCGCCAGCAGCTTGGCGGGACAGGGGACTTTTTCTAACTATGGCTACACCTTC. This encodes CASSLAGQGTFSNYGYTF.

This clone was recorded many times. The DNA of the CDR3 is TGTGCCAGCAGCCCCGATTATTGGGGCGAGACCCAGTACTTC. Protein sequence: CASSPDYWGETQYF. The gene calls are TRBV7-2 and TRBJ2-5; tentatively, D is TRBD1 (5 bases). Trimming pared 5 bases from V and 5 bases from J, leaving 15 bases between. This CDR3 is 14 amino acids long. The V gene's germline CDR1 is SGHTA and CDR2 FQGNSA.

This clone appeared many times. The chain uses TRBV6-1 and TRBJ1-6; perhaps TRBD1 as D (5 bases). Germline CDR1 is MNHNS and CDR2 is SASEGT. The CDR3 totals 14 residues. The V gene lost 6 bases and the J gene lost 2 bases, with 8 bases spanning the gap. CDR3 DNA sequence: TGTGCCAGCAGCTCAGGGCCCTATAATTCACCCCTCCACTTT. The encoded protein is CASSSGPYNSPLHF.

In its sample, this clone was seen many times. The chain uses TRBV19 and TRBJ2-3, with 9 bases fitting TRBD2. V trimming: 3 bases; J trimming: 3 bases; junction bases outside the gene matches: 4. The length of the CDR3 is 15 residues. Germline-derived CDR1 and CDR2 are LNHDA and SQIVND (reference sequence). The CDR3 DNA follows: TGTGCCAGTAGTATTAGCGGGGGAAGGACAGATACGCAGTATTTT. Its protein is CASSISGGRTDTQYF. The full variable domain, in which reference TRBV19 and TRBJ2-3 provide the parts outside the CDR3, is DGGITQSPKYLFRKEGQNVTLSCEQNLNHDAMYWYRQDPGQGLRLIYYSQIVNDFQKGDIAEGYSVSREKKESFPLTVTSAQKNPTAFYLCASSISGGRTDTQYFGPGTRLTVL.

This clone was observed at least ten times. V is TRBV28 and J is TRBJ1-5; no clear D. Germline V lookup: CDR1 MDHEN, CDR2 SYDVKM. CDR3 length equals 16 residues. Trimming shortened V by 3 bases and J by 2 bases, and 14 bases separated the two germline ends. The CDR3 DNA follows: TGTGCCAGCAGTTTCGTCACAGTGGCTGGCAATCAGCCCCAGCATTTT. Translating it yields CASSFVTVAGNQPQHF.

This clone was detected ten times or more. Here the CDR3 DNA reads TGTGCCAGCACCCCTGACAGGATATCCACTGAAGCTTTCTTT. The encoded protein is CASTPDRISTEAFF. This chain links TRBV5-6 with TRBJ1-1; possibly TRBD1 for D (6 bases). The CDR3 length is 14 residues. Germline assignment: CDR1 SGHDT and CDR2 YYEEEE. Trimming shortened V by 6 bases and J by 4 bases, and 16 bases separated the two germline ends. Using reference TRBV5-6 and TRBJ1-1 for the parts outside the CDR3, the full variable domain is DAGVTQSPTHLIKTRGQQVTLRCSPKSGHDTVSWYQQALGQGPQFIFQYYEEEERQRGNFPDRFSGHQFPNYSSELNVNALLLGDSALYLCASTPDRISTEAFFGQGTRLTVV.

This clone was observed at least ten times. The chain joins TRBV4-1 to TRBJ2-2; 8 bases map to TRBD1. Germline V gene sequence: CDR1 MGHRA, CDR2 YSYEKL. Germline trimming cut 1 base from V and 7 bases from J; bases unmatched to any gene: 11. CDR3 size: 17 residues. The CDR3 sequence is CASSQGAATGVSGELFF. DNA for the CDR3: TGCGCCAGCAGCCAAGGGGCCGCGACAGGGGTGAGCGGGGAGCTGTTTTTT.

The chain links TRBV7-3 to TRBJ2-3; unclear D gene. This CDR3 spans 17 amino acids. The germline CDR1 and CDR2 sequences are SGHTA and FQGTGA. Deletions cut 5 bases from V and 0 bases from J, with 18 bases between. The DNA of the CDR3 is TGTGCCAGCAGCCCCCACGCTCTAGTGCCTAGCACAGATACGCAGTATTTT. Translating it yields CASSPHALVPSTDTQYF.

At least ten counts were recorded for this clone. This sequence joins TRBV7-8 and TRBJ1-4, with unresolved D. Germline-derived CDR1 and CDR2 are SGHVS and FQNEAQ. The V end was cut by 5 bases, the J end by 0 bases, with 10 bases between. The CDR3 loop spans 15 amino acids. The CDR3 loop reads CASSPPTTTNEKLFF. The CDR3 bases are TGTGCCAGCAGCCCCCCGACAACAACTAATGAAAAACTGTTTTTT.

The sample holds many counts of this clone. The chain carries TRBV6-1 and TRBJ2-3, with 7 bases identical to TRBD1. Germline CDR1 is MNHNS and CDR2 is SASEGT. Trimming removed 1 base from V and 2 bases from J; junction bases left unmatched: 6. The CDR3 consists of 16 residues. CDR3 residues: CASSEETGLYTDTQYF. The CDR3 nucleotides are TGTGCCAGCAGTGAAGAGACAGGGCTCTACACAGATACGCAGTATTTT.

In this sample, this clone turned up many times. The genes are TRBV28 and TRBJ1-5, with D maybe TRBD1 (5 bases). CDR1 is MDHEN, CDR2 SYDVKM, per germline. The germline V and J ends were trimmed by 6 bases and 1 base, with 13 bases remaining between them. The CDR3 contains 15 residues. CDR3 in amino acids: CASSLGARSNQPQHF. In DNA, the CDR3 is TGTGCCAGCAGCCTAGGGGCTAGGAGCAATCAGCCCCAGCATTTT.

The chain joins TRBV4-1 to TRBJ2-6; weak D call: TRBD1 (5 bases). The CDR3 contains 19 residues. Trimming cost V 4 bases and J 0 bases, with 19 bases left between them. From germline, CDR1 is MGHRA and CDR2 YSYEKL. In nucleotides, the CDR3 is TGCGCCAGCAGCCCCAACGAGCGCAGGGTGAGCTCTGGGGCCAACGTCCTGACTTTC. It specifies CASSPNERRVSSGANVLTF.

This clone turned up a few times. The chain has TRBV7-8 and TRBJ1-2; the D gene is possibly TRBD1 (5 bases). Germline assignment: CDR1 SGHVS and CDR2 FQNEAQ. With 5 bases removed from V and 8 bases from J, the gap between germline ends came to 24 bases. CDR3 length: 16 amino acids. CDR3 sequence (DNA): TGTGCCAGCAGCCACTTTGGGGATGCAGGGCGGGGAGGCTACACCTTC. Protein product: CASSHFGDAGRGGYTF.

This clone was seen at least ten times. This sequence joins TRBV6-1 and TRBJ1-1; perhaps TRBD1 as D (5 bases). The germline V and J ends were trimmed by 6 bases and 1 base, with 12 bases remaining between them. Germline-derived CDR1 and CDR2 are MNHNS and SASEGT. The CDR3 consists of 14 residues. CDR3 amino acids: CASSAPTGNTEAFF. In DNA form, the CDR3 reads TGTGCCAGCAGCGCGCCTACAGGGAACACTGAAGCTTTCTTT.

This clone was counted a few times. The chain carries TRBV13 and TRBJ2-7, with 9 positions matching TRBD1. V lost 5 bases, J lost 2 bases, and 7 bases stayed unmatched. Germline CDR1 PRHDT, CDR2 FYEKMQ (reference sequence). CDR3 size: 15 residues. CDR3 protein: CASSIGQGTAYEQYF. CDR3 bases: TGTGCCAGCAGCATCGGACAGGGGACGGCCTACGAGCAGTACTTC.

The chain links TRBV19 to TRBJ2-7; D unclear. V gave up 5 bases and J gave up 2 bases, with 10 bases separating them. This CDR3 region has 13 residues. From germline, CDR1 is LNHDA and CDR2 SQIVND (reference sequence). The CDR3 nucleotides read TGTGCCAGTAGTCCCAAATCCCCCTACGAGCAGTACTTC. This gives the protein CASSPKSPYEQYF.

This clone was seen at least ten times. V usage is TRBV27 and J usage is TRBJ2-5, with TRBD2 matching over 9 bases. The CDR3 extends over 15 amino acids. After removal of 5 bases from V and 5 bases from J, the junction contained 9 bases not matched to a gene. Germline values: CDR1 MNHEY, CDR2 SMNVEV (reference sequence). CDR3 in DNA: TGTGCCAGCAGTATTATGGGCGGGGGGGCGGAGACCCAGTACTTC. This translates into CASSIMGGGAETQYF.

The V gene is TRBV7-8, the J gene TRBJ2-5; D not resolved. This CDR3 has 11 residues. Germline V lookup: CDR1 SGHVS, CDR2 FQNEAQ. V was clipped by 7 bases and J by 10 bases, with 13 bases between them. The CDR3 bases are TGTGCCAGCACCTATTTTTCTGACCAGTACTTC. Translation gives CASTYFSDQYF.

This clone has at least ten counts. The chain is built from TRBV2 and TRBJ2-5, with 7 bases that match TRBD2. J lost 4 bases, V lost 8 bases, and 4 bases had no gene match. From germline, CDR1 is SNHLY and CDR2 FYNNEI. The CDR3 totals 12 residues. The CDR3 region has the DNA TGTGCCAGCGGACCGGGGGGAGAGACCCAGTACTTC. Residues: CASGPGGETQYF.

The chain carries TRBV6-5 and TRBJ1-1; 7 bases are shared with TRBD1. Germline V gene sequence: CDR1 MNHEY, CDR2 SVGAGI. The CDR3 covers 15 residues. J lost 6 bases, V lost 4 bases, and 11 bases had no gene match. This CDR3 reads CASSFSGQEGAEAFF. The CDR3 bases are TGTGCCAGCAGTTTCTCCGGACAGGAAGGTGCTGAAGCTTTCTTT.

This clone was seen repeatedly, ten times or more. V usage is TRBV5-6 and J usage is TRBJ2-2; 11 nucleotides match TRBD1. Trimming cost V 2 bases and J 4 bases; bases outside gene matches: 4. This CDR3 is 16 amino acids long. Looked up from germline, CDR1 is SGHDT and CDR2 is YYEEEE. CDR3 bases: TGTGCCAGCAGCTTACCGGGACAGGGGGTCACCGGGGAGCTGTTTTTT. Amino acids: CASSLPGQGVTGELFF.

The sample holds many counts of this clone. The J gene is TRBJ1-5, the V gene TRBV6-6, with TRBD1 identical over 9 bases. Germline values: CDR1 MNHNY, CDR2 SVGAGI (reference sequence). Unmatched junction bases numbered 8, after V lost 8 bases and J lost 6 bases. CDR3 length equals 14 residues. The CDR3 reads CASRDRGWGQPQHF. CDR3 DNA sequence: TGTGCCAGCCGTGACAGGGGGTGGGGTCAGCCCCAGCATTTT.

A few counts support this clone. The chain couples TRBV7-8 to TRBJ2-1; possibly TRBD1 for D (6 bases). The CDR3 has 16 residues. The V gene lost 4 bases and the J gene lost 1 base, with 14 bases spanning the gap. Germline assignment: CDR1 SGHVS and CDR2 FQNEAQ. The DNA for the CDR3 is TGTGCCAGCAGCTCGGACAGTCCAGGATCCTACAATGAGCAGTTCTTC. Translating it yields CASSSDSPGSYNEQFF. The full variable domain, completed using reference TRBV7-8 and TRBJ2-1, is GAGVSQSPRYKVAKRGQDVALRCDPISGHVSLFWYQQALGQGPEFLTYFQNEAQLDKSGLPSDRFFAERPEGSVSTLKIQRTQQEDSAVYLCASSSDSPGSYNEQFFGPGTRLTVL.

This clone was found many times. The chain carries TRBV2 and TRBJ2-5; 9 nucleotides agree with TRBD2. Per the germline V gene, CDR1 is SNHLY and CDR2 is FYNNEI. The CDR3 sequence is 15 residues long. Trimming at V came to 6 bases and at J to 6 bases, leaving 11 bases not matched to a gene. This CDR3 is CASSSTSGRTKTQYF. The CDR3 DNA follows: TGTGCCAGCAGCTCTACTAGCGGGCGGACTAAGACCCAGTACTTC.

In its sample, this clone was seen many times. V usage is TRBV4-3 and J usage is TRBJ2-7, with D perhaps matching TRBD2 (5 bases). Trimming removed 3 bases at V and 1 base at J, with 10 bases between. This CDR3 is 14 amino acids long. Germline V lookup: CDR1 LGHNA, CDR2 YSLEER. The DNA for the CDR3 is TGCGCCAGCAGCCAGGGAGACCAGTCCTACGAGCAGTACTTC. The encoded protein is CASSQGDQSYEQYF.